The clone carrying this T cell receptor (beta chain) was seen more than once but under ten times. V was cut by 2 bases and J by 0 bases, with 11 bases left in between. The germline gives CDR1 MNHEY, CDR2 SVGAGI. The CDR3 loop spans 16 amino acids. This sample was included in a study of spatial heterogeneity in lung cancer. Study information: Consistent detection of more beta-chain than alpha-chain sequences was observed. In the raw reads, each unique TCR and UMI combination was present more than ten times on average.

All TCR cDNA molecules were individually tagged with a unique molecular identifier. TCRdb analysed the 5' RACE reads with MiXCR anew, one entry per CDR3 protein. Here the sample spans roughly 80,000 distinct CDR3 sequences, roughly 12% being singletons. The time point denotes: sample taken at primary tumor resection. Whole RNA, isolated from tumor, nontumor lung or frozen PBMC, was sequenced without prior sorting. Patients with untreated early-stage non-small cell lung cancer, numbering 72, were the donors. This receptor was identified in a male donor with early-stage non-small cell lung cancer. The chain employs TRBV6-5 and TRBJ2-4; D might be TRBD2 (7 bases). The sequencing used PBMCs, collected at surgery. CDR3 coding DNA: TGTGCCAGCAGTTACGGGGGGGGCTTAGCCAAAAACATTCAGTACTTC. Translating gives CASSYGGGLAKNIQYF.